This T cell receptor beta chain originates from a study of control samples from healthy donors and cancer patients. Measured with immunoSEQ multiplex PCR; TCRdb has only the in-frame clones, and not every one. The data hold roughly 150,000 clones, with 93% observed a single time. The CDR3 length is 14 residues. Germline V gene lookup returns CDR1 SGHTS and CDR2 YDEGEE. The ends lost 4 bases at V and 1 base at J; junction bases unmatched: 3. The TCR comes from a man younger than 35 in good health. The sample consisted of blood. This rearrangement joins TRBV5-8 to TRBJ1-1; 8 bases line up with TRBD1. This CDR3 reads CASSTDRENTEAFF. The CDR3, as DNA: TGTGCCAGCAGCACGGACAGGGAGAACACTGAAGCTTTCTTT. Complete variable domain (other parts from reference TRBV5-8 and TRBJ1-1): EAGVTQSPTHLIKTRGQQATLRCSPISGHTSVYWYQQALGLGLQFLLWYDEGEERNRGNFPPRFSGRQFPNYSSELNVNALELEDSALYLCASSTDRENTEAFFGQGTRLTVV.